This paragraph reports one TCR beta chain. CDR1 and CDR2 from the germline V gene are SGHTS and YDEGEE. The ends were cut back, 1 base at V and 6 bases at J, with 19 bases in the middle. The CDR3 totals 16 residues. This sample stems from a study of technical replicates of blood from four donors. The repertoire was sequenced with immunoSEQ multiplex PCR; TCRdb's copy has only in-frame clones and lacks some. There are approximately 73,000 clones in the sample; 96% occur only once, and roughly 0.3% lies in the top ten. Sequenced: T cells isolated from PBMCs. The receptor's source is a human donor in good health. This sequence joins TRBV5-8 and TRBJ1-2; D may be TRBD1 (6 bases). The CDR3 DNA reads TGTGCCAGCAGCTTGTTCCTTACGACAGGTCCTAATGGCTACACCTTC. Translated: CASSLFLTTGPNGYTF.